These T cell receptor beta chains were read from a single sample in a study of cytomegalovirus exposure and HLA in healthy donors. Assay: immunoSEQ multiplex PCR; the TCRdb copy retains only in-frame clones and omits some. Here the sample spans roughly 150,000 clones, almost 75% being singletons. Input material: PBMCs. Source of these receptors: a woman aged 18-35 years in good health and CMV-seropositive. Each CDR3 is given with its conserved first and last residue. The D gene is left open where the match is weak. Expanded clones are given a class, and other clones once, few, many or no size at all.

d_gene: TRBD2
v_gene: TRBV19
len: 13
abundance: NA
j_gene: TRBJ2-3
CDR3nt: TGTGCCAGTAGCGGACTAGCGGAAGATACGCAGTATTTT
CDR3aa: CASSGLAEDTQYF

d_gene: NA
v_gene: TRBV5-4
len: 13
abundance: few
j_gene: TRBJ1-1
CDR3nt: TGTGCCAGCAGCTTGGAGTGGACAGATGAAGCTTTCTTT
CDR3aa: CASSLEWTDEAFF

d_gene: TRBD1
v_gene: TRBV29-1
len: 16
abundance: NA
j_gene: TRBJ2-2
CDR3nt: TGCAGCGCTTCACCCCTGGGACAGGGGGACACCGGGGAGCTGTTTTTT
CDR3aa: CSASPLGQGDTGELFF

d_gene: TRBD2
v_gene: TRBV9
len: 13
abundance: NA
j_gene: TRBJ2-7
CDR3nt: TGTGCCAGCACGGGAGCTAGCGGGGACGAGCAGTACTTC
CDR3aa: CASTGASGDEQYF

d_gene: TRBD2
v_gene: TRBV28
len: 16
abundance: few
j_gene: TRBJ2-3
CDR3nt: TGTGCCAGCAGTCCGGGGACTAGCGGGGGGTGGGATACGCAGTATTTT
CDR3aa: CASSPGTSGGWDTQYF

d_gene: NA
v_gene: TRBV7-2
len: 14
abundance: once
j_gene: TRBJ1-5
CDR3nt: TGTGCCAGCAGCCCCAATAGCGTTCATCAGCCCCAGCATTTT
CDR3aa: CASSPNSVHQPQHF

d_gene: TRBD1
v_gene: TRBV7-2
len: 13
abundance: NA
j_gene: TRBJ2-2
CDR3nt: TGTGCCAGCAGCCGGACAGGGGCCGGGGAGCTGTTTTTT
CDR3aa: CASSRTGAGELFF

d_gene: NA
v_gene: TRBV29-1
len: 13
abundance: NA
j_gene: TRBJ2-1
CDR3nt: TGCACCTCAGGGGACACCGGCGGGGGTGAGCAGTTCTTC
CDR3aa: CTSGDTGGGEQFF

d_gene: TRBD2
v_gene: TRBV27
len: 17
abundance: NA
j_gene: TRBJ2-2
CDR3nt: TGTGCCAGCATAGACAGCCTGGGGGGGGAGAACACCGGGGAGCTGTTTTTT
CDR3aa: CASIDSLGGENTGELFF

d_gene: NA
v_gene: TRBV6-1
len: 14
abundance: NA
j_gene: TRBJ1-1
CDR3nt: TGTGCCAGCAGGGCCCGATGGGAGGACACTGAAGCTTTCTTT
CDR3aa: CASRARWEDTEAFF

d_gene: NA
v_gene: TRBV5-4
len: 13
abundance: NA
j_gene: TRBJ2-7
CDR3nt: TGTGCCAGCAGCTCGGACAGAAACTACGAGCAGTACTTC
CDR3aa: CASSSDRNYEQYF

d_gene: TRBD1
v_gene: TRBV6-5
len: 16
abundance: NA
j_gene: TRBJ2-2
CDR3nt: TGTGCCAGCAGTTATCCCGGGACAGGGGGTAACGGGGAGCTGTTTTTT
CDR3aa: CASSYPGTGGNGELFF

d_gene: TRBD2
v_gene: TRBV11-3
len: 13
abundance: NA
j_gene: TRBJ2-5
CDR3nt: TGTGCCAGCAGCCCCCGGGGGGTGGAGACCCAGTACTTC
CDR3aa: CASSPRGVETQYF

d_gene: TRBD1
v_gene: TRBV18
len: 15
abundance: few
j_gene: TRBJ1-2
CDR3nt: TGTGCCAGCTCCCCTGGGGGACAGGGGATCTATGGCTACACCTTC
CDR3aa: CASSPGGQGIYGYTF

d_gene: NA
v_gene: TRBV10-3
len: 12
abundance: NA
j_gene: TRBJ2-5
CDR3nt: TGTGCCACCGGGGAAGTTCAAGAGACCCAGTACTTC
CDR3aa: CATGEVQETQYF

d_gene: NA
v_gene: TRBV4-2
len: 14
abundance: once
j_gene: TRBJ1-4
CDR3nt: TGTGCCAGCAGCCAAGATTCTCGGAATGAAAAACTGTTTTTT
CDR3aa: CASSQDSRNEKLFF

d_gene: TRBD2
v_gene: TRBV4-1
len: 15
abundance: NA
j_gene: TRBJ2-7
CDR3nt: TGCGCCAGCAGCCAGCTAGCGGGGGGGCCCTACGAGCAGTACTTC
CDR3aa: CASSQLAGGPYEQYF

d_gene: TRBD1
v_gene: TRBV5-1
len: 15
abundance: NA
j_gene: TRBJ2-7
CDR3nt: TGCGCCAGCAGCCTGGGACAGATATCCTCCTACGAGCAGTACTTC
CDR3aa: CASSLGQISSYEQYF

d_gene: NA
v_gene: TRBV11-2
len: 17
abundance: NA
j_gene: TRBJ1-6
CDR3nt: TGTGCCAGCAGCTTAGATCATTCCAGGCCGGCCAATTCACCCCTCCACTTT
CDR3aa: CASSLDHSRPANSPLHF

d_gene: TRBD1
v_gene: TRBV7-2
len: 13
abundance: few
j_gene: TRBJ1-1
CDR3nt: TGTGCCAGCAGCTTGACAGGGTTCACTGAAGCTTTCTTT
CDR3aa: CASSLTGFTEAFF

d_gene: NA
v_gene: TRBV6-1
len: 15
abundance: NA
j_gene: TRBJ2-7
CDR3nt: TGTGCCAGCAGTGGTTGGCAGGGTAACTCCTACGAGCAGTACTTC
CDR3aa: CASSGWQGNSYEQYF

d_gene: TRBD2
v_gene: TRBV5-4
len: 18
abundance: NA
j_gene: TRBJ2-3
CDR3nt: TGTGCCAGCAGCTTTCCGGGACTAGCGGGGGGGCCCACAGATACGCAGTATTTT
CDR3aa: CASSFPGLAGGPTDTQYF

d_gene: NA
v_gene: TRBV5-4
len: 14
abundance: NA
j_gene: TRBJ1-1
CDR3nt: TGTGCCAGCAGCCTTAAGACAGGGAACACTGAAGCTTTCTTT
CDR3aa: CASSLKTGNTEAFF

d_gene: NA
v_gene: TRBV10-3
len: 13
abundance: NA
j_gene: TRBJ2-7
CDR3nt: TGTGCCGTGGGGGGGCATAACTCCTACGAGCAGTACTTC
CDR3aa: CAVGGHNSYEQYF

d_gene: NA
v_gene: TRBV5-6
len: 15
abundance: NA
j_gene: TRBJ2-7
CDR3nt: TGTGCCAGCAGCTTTAGGCCCTCCCGGACAGACGAGCAGTACTTC
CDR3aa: CASSFRPSRTDEQYF

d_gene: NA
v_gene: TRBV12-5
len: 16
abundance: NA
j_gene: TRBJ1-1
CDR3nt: TGTGCTAGTGGTTTCTGGGAGGGGAGGTTTAACACTGAAGCTTTCTTT
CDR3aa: CASGFWEGRFNTEAFF

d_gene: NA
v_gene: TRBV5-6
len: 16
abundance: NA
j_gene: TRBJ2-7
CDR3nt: TGTGCCAGCAGCCCAGCTAGAAGGGGGGGGAAACGCGAGCAGTACTTC
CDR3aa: CASSPARRGGKREQYF

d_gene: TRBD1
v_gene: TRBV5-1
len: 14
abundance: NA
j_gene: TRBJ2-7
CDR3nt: TGCGCCAGCAGCTTGCTGGACAGGGGGGGGGAGCAGTACTTC
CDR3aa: CASSLLDRGGEQYF

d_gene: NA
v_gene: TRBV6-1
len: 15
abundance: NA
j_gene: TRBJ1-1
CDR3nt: TGTGCCAGCAGTGAAGTCGGCTCTCCGGGCACTGAAGCTTTCTTT
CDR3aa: CASSEVGSPGTEAFF

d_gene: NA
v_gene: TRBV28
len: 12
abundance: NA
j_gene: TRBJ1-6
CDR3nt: TGTGCCAGCAATACAGGGAATTCACCCCTCCACTTT
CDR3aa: CASNTGNSPLHF

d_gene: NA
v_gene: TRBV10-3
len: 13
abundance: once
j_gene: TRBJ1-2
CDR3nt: TGTGCCATCAGTGAGTCAAGGGGCTATGGCTACACCTTC
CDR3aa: CAISESRGYGYTF

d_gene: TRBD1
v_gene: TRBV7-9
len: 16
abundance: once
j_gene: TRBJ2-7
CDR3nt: TGTGCCAGCAGCTTAGTCCCGGGACAGGGGTCGTACGAGCAGTACTTC
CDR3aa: CASSLVPGQGSYEQYF

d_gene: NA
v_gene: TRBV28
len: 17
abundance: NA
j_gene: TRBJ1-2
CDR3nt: TGTGCCAGCAGTTATGATCCCGAAACAGGGTATAACTATGGCTACACCTTC
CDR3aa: CASSYDPETGYNYGYTF

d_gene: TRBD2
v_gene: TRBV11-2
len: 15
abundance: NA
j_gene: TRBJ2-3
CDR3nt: TGTGCCAGCAGCGAACCGTTAGCGGGGCGGGATACGCAGTATTTT
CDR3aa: CASSEPLAGRDTQYF

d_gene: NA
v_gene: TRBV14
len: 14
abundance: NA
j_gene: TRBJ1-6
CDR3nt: TGTGCCAGCAGCTTCGGGATCAACAATTCACCCCTCCACTTT
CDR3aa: CASSFGINNSPLHF

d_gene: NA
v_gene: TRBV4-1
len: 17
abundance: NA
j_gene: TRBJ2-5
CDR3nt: TGCGCCAGCAGCCAAGATCGTAAACAGGGCCAACAAGAGACCCAGTACTTC
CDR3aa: CASSQDRKQGQQETQYF

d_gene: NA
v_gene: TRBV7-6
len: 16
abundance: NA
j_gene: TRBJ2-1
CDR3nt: TGTGCCAGCAGCCGACCCTCCGGGACTCAATCGGATGAGCAGTTCTTC
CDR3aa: CASSRPSGTQSDEQFF

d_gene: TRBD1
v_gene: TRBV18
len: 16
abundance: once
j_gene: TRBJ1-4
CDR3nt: TGTGCCAGCTCAAAGGGACAGGGGGCCCCTAATGAAAAACTGTTTTTT
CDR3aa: CASSKGQGAPNEKLFF

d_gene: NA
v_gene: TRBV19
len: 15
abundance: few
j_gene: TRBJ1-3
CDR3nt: TGTGCCAGTAGTATACGCCGGTCCTCTGGAAACACCATATATTTT
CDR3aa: CASSIRRSSGNTIYF

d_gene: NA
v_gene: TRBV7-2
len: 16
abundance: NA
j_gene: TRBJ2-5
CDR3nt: TGTGCCAGCAGCTCCCTCAGGAGGAGGTACCAAGAGACCCAGTACTTC
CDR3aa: CASSSLRRRYQETQYF

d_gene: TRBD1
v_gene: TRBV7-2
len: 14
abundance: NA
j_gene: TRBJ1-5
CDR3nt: TGTGCCAGCAGCTTAACAGGGGGCAATCAGCCCCAGCATTTT
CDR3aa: CASSLTGGNQPQHF

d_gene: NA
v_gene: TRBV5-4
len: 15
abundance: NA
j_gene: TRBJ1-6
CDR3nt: TGTGCCAGCTCCTCGGACAGACTCTATAATTCACCCCTCCACTTT
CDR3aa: CASSSDRLYNSPLHF

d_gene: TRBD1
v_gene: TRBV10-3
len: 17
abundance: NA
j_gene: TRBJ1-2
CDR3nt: TGTGCCATCAGTGACCCCAGCCGGGACAGTGGTAACTATGGCTACACCTTC
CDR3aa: CAISDPSRDSGNYGYTF

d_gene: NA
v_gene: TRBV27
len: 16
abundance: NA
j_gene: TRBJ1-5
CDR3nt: TGTGCCAGCAGTTCCCGGGTGGGGGCAGGCAATCAGCCCCAGCATTTT
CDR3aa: CASSSRVGAGNQPQHF

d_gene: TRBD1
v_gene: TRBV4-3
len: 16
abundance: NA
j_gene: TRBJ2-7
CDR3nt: TGCGCCAGCAGCCACCTACCGGGACAGGGAACCTACGAGCAGTACTTC
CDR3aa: CASSHLPGQGTYEQYF

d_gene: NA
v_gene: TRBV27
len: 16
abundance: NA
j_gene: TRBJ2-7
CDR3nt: TGTGCCAGCAGTTTATCCGGGGGGACAGGACCTTACGAGCAGTACTTC
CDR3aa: CASSLSGGTGPYEQYF

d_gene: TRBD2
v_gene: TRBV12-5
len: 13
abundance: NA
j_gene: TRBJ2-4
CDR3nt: TGTGCTAGTGGCCCCCTGGGGGGGAACATTCAGTACTTC
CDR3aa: CASGPLGGNIQYF

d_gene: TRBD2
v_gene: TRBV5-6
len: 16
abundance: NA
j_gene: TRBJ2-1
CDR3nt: TGTGCCAGCAGCTTGTGGGGGATAAAAGGGAGGGATGAGCAGTTCTTC
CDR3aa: CASSLWGIKGRDEQFF

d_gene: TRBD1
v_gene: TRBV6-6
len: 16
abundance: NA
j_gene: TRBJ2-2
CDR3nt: TGTGCCAGCAGCCCGGGACAGGGGTCCAACACCGGGGAGCTGTTTTTT
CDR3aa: CASSPGQGSNTGELFF

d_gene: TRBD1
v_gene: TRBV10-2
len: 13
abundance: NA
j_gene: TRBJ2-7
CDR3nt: TGCGCCAGCAGAGTAGGACAGGTCTACGAGCAGTACTTC
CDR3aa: CASRVGQVYEQYF

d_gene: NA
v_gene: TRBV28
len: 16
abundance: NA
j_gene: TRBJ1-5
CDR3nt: TGTGCCAGCAGTTCGACAGCCCCCTATAGCAATCAGCCCCAGCATTTT
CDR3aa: CASSSTAPYSNQPQHF

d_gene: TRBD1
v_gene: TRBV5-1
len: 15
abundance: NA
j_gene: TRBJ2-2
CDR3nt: TGCGCCAGCAGCTTGGGGCAGGGGGACACCGGGGAGCTGTTTTTT
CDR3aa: CASSLGQGDTGELFF

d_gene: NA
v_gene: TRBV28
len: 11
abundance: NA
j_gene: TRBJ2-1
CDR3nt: NA
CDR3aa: CASSWGQGTFF

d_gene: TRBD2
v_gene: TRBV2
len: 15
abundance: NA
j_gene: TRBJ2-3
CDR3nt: TGTGCCAGCAGTGTTCGGCGGGGGAGCACAGATACGCAGTATTTT
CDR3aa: CASSVRRGSTDTQYF

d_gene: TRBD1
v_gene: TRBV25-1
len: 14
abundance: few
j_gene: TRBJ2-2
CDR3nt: TGTGCCAGCAGGGACAGGGGCAACACCGGGGAGCTGTTTTTT
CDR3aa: CASRDRGNTGELFF

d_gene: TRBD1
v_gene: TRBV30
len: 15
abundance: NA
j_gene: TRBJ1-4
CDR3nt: TGTGCCTGGAGTGTAGATAAGGGGGCTCAGGAAAAACTGTTTTTT
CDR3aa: CAWSVDKGAQEKLFF

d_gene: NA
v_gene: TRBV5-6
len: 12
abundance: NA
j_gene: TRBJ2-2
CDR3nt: TGTGCCAGCAGCTCCTACACCGGGGAGCTGTTTTTT
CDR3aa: CASSSYTGELFF

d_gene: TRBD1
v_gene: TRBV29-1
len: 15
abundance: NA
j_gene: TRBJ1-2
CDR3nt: TGCAGCGTTGAAGATCTTAACAGGGGGCCCCGAGGCTACACCTTC
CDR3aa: CSVEDLNRGPRGYTF